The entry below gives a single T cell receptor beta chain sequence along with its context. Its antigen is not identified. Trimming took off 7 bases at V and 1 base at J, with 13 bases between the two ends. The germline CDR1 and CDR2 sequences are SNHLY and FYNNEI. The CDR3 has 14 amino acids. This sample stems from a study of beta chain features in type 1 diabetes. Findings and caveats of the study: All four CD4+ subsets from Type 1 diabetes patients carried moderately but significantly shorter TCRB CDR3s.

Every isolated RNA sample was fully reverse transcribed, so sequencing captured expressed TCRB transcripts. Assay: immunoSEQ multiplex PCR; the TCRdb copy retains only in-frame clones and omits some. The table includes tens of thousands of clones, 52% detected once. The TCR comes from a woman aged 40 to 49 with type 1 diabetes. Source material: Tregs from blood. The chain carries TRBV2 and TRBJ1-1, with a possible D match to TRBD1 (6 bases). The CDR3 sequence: CASTTRQENTEAFF. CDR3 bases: TGTGCCAGCACTACTAGACAGGAGAACACTGAAGCTTTCTTT.